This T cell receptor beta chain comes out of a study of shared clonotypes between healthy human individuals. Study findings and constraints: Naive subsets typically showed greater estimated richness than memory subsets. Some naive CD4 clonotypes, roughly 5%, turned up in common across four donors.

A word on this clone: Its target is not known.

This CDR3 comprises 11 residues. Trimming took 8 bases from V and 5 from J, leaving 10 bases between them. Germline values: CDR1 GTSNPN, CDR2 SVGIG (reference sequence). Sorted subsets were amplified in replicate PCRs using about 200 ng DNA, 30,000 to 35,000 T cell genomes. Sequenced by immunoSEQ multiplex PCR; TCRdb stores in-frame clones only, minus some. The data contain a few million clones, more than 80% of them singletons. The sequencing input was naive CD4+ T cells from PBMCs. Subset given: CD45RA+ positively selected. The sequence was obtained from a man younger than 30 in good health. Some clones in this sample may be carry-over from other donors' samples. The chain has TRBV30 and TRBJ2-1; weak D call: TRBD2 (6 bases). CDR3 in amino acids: CASGGNNEQFF. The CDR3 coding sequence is TGTGCCAGTGGCGGGAACAATGAGCAGTTCTTC.